The clone carrying this T cell receptor beta chain was counted once. What it recognizes is unknown. The record originates from a study of cytomegalovirus exposure and HLA in healthy donors. General study findings and limits: Within the approximately 110 validation repertoires, first-cohort TCR clusters tended to co-occur, according to a later analysis.

V lost 6 bases, J lost 5 bases, and 19 bases lay in between. This CDR3 comprises 14 residues. CDR1 and CDR2 from the germline V gene are GTSNPN and SVGIG (reference sequence). Clones were read by immunoSEQ multiplex PCR, and TCRdb kept only the in-frame ones, dropping some. The data show 150,000 to 200,000 clones, roughly nine tenths seen once. The V and J genes are TRBV30 and TRBJ1-1; D ambiguous. This clonotype originated in a woman between 18 and 29 years old in good health and CMV-seropositive. Source material: PBMCs. The CDR3: CACLEARLWTEAFF. The CDR3 DNA is TGTGCCTGCCTAGAGGCTCGATTGTGGACTGAAGCTTTCTTT.